This TCR beta chain was sequenced for a study of T-cell memory formation after mild COVID-19. Across the study: For the most part, TCR clusters were specific to one donor.

Study outcomes and limitations: The finding that pre-infection memory included some responding clones suggested that cross-reactive memory joined. From day 15 to 85, contracting clones were balanced between CD4 and CD8, whereas later expanders leaned toward CD4+. Nothing confirmed that second-wave clones peaking on day 37 were specific for SARS-CoV-2.

TCRdb re-analysed the 5' RACE reads in MiXCR, keeping a single row per CDR3 protein. This table has roughly 250,000 distinct CDR3 sequences, around 15% appearing once. This clonotype was seen repeatedly, ten times or more. Its target is not known. The germline gene is not matched at one end of the junction; a read error may be the cause. The CDR3 totals 14 residues. CDR1 is SGHKS and CDR2 is YYEKEE in the germline V gene (reference sequence). The chain couples TRBV5-5 to TRBJ1-1; the D gene is possibly TRBD1 (5 bases). The sequence came from a man younger than 35 who had mild COVID-19 (a few samples of this study predate the infection). Cell type and time point are not known. Material for sequencing was PBMCs or a T cell subset sorted from them (not recorded which). The CDR3 nucleotides read TGCGCCAGCAGCTTGAGGGGTGAGAACACTGAAGCTTTCTTT. Its protein product is CASSLRGENTEAFF.